This T cell receptor (beta chain) derives from a study of radiotherapy plus CTLA-4 blockade in lung cancer. Whole-study context: Among patients, over 15% showed objective responses, and about 31% had disease control.

Points from the study as a whole: Reports state that early shifts in blood T cell clones, with interferon-beta, best predicted response. Peripheral blood showed expansion of tumor-derived TCR clones after radiotherapy and ipilimumab.

Chemo-refractory metastatic non-small-cell lung cancer patients received focal radiation with ipilimumab CTLA-4 blockade. Of note for this clone: The antigen is undetermined.

The trim removed 4 bases at V and 2 bases at J, leaving 4 bases unmatched. Germline CDR1 SGHDT, CDR2 YYEEEE. The CDR3 is 14 residues long. Profiling relied on immunoSEQ multiplex PCR, and the TCRdb table lists in-frame clones only, not all of them. The sample lists 35,000 to 45,000 clones; 85% to 90% were seen once. The genes are TRBV5-6 and TRBJ2-7; 9 nucleotides agree with TRBD2. The material sequenced was peripheral blood, taken from a patient treated with radiotherapy plus ipilimumab. The receptor's source is a human donor with non-small cell lung cancer who had stable disease on radiotherapy plus ipilimumab. CDR3 nucleotides: TGTGCCAGCAGCCGTAGCGGGAGCCCCTACGAGCAGTACTTC. As protein: CASSRSGSPYEQYF.